Listed here are 18 T cell receptor beta chains from one sample, sequenced in a study of stem cell transplantation in POMP-related autoinflammatory disease. Sequencing was performed with immunoSEQ multiplex PCR; in TCRdb, only in-frame clones are kept and a portion is missing. This sample has tens of thousands of clones; roughly 88% occur once, and the top ten carry about 0.69%. Sequencing used CD4+ T cells from PBMCs, obtained after stem cell transplantation. The receptors derive from a human patient with POMP-related autoinflammation and immune dysregulation (PRAID). The T cells may partly be graft donor cells.

The J gene is TRBJ1-1, the V gene TRBV6-5; D is undetermined. Trimming cost V 2 bases and J 1 base, with 5 bases left between them. The CDR3 extends over 13 amino acids. Per the germline V gene, CDR1 is MNHEY and CDR2 is SVGAGI. CDR3 protein: CASSYTGNTEAFF. CDR3 nucleotides: TGTGCCAGCAGTTACACGGGGAACACTGAAGCTTTCTTT.

The CDR3 DNA reads TGTGCCAGTAGTGGGGACAGGGTTAGTGGGACAGATACGCAGTATTTT. Encoded protein: CASSGDRVSGTDTQYF. The chain couples TRBV19 to TRBJ2-3, with 9 bases fitting TRBD1. Germline V gene data show CDR1 as LNHDA and CDR2 as SQIVND (reference sequence). The CDR3 is 16 residues long. V shed 5 bases and J 3 bases; nucleotides not matched to a gene: 9.

The chain has TRBV28 and TRBJ2-7, with TRBD1 identical over 9 bases. Per germline, CDR1 MDHEN and CDR2 SYDVKM. The CDR3 extends over 13 amino acids. The J segment lost 5 bases and the V segment lost 6 bases, leaving 5 bases of the junction unmatched. The CDR3 nucleotides read TGTGCCAGCAGACGGGACAGGGTAGACGAGCAGTACGTC. Translating gives CASRRDRVDEQYV.

V is TRBV27 and J is TRBJ2-7; D not certain. V was clipped by 5 bases and J by 5 bases, with 16 bases between them. The CDR3 consists of 14 residues. Per the germline V gene, CDR1 is MNHEY and CDR2 is SMNVEV (reference sequence). CDR3 sequence reads: CASSRAGFPHEQYF. The CDR3 DNA sequence: TGTGCCAGCAGTCGGGCCGGGTTCCCCCACGAGCAGTACTTC.

This clone was picked up one time. V is TRBV20-1 and J is TRBJ2-3; D is undetermined. Germline CDR1 reads DFQATT; CDR2 reads SNEGSKA (reference sequence). The V gene lost 4 bases and the J gene lost 8 bases, with 7 bases spanning the gap. The CDR3 extends over 10 amino acids. The CDR3: CSATFFTQYF. The DNA for the CDR3 is TGCAGTGCTACCTTTTTTACGCAGTATTTT.

V usage is TRBV11-3 and J usage is TRBJ2-3; the D is unclear. Germline V gene sequence: CDR1 SGHNT, CDR2 YENEEA. This CDR3 is built from 15 residues. Trimming removed 5 bases from V and 5 bases from J, with 17 bases in between. CDR3 in amino acids: CASSPGPGMGDTQYF. The DNA for the CDR3 is TGTGCCAGCAGCCCCGGCCCCGGAATGGGAGATACGCAGTATTTT.

The chain is built from TRBV7-2 and TRBJ1-2, with 7 bases aligning to TRBD1. This CDR3 spans 15 amino acids. V shed 6 bases and J 4 bases; nucleotides not matched to a gene: 11. Germline V gene data show CDR1 as SGHTA and CDR2 as FQGNSA. CDR3 nucleotide sequence: TGTGCCAGCAGACAAGAGACAGGGTTAAGCTATGGCTACACCTTC. Protein: CASRQETGLSYGYTF.

The rearrangement joins TRBV18 to TRBJ2-2, with 8 bases fitting TRBD1. CDR3 length equals 16 residues. V trimming: 3 bases; J trimming: 1 base; junction bases outside the gene matches: 4. The germline V gene has CDR1 KGHSH and CDR2 LQKENI. The CDR3 sequence: CASSPRQGLNTGELFF. CDR3 sequence (DNA): TGTGCCAGCTCACCTAGACAGGGGCTGAACACCGGGGAGCTGTTTTTT.

This clone was recorded only once. The V call is TRBV27, the J call TRBJ2-7; TRBD2 agrees at 11 bases. V was clipped by 6 bases and J by 3 bases; unmatched bases: 7. CDR1 and CDR2 (germline): MNHEY, SMNVEV (reference sequence). There are 15 residues in the CDR3. This chain's CDR3 is CASRRLAGGGYEQYF. CDR3 nucleotides: TGTGCCAGCAGACGCCTAGCGGGAGGAGGCTACGAGCAGTACTTC.

This clone was detected only once. V usage is TRBV4-1 and J usage is TRBJ2-7; TRBD1 aligns across 9 bases. Per germline, CDR1 MGHRA and CDR2 YSYEKL. Germline trimming cut 2 bases from V and 4 bases from J; bases unmatched to any gene: 9. The CDR3 runs 16 residues. CDR3 nucleotides: TGCGCCAGCAGCCAACTACCGGGACAGGGTAGTTACGAGCAGTACGTC. Translated, it gives CASSQLPGQGSYEQYV.

V gene TRBV2 combines with J gene TRBJ1-5, with D unresolved. V gave up 0 bases and J gave up 7 bases, with 16 bases separating them. The germline gives CDR1 SNHLY, CDR2 FYNNEI. The CDR3 sequence is 16 residues long. This CDR3 is CASSEAGRRTRQPQHF. The CDR3 DNA follows: TGTGCCAGCAGTGAAGCAGGCCGAAGGACGAGGCAGCCCCAGCATTTT. The full variable domain, completed using reference TRBV2 and TRBJ1-5, is EPEVTQTPSHQVTQMGQEVILRCVPISNHLYFYWYRQILGQKVEFLVSFYNNEISEKSEIFDDQFSVERPDGSNFTLKIRSTKLEDSAMYFCASSEAGRRTRQPQHFGDGTRLSIL.

The chain combines TRBV28 with TRBJ2-7; no definite D call. The CDR3 runs 12 residues. CDR1 is MDHEN and CDR2 is SYDVKM in the germline V gene. Trimming left V 3 bases short and J 4 bases short, with 7 bases between. The CDR3 nucleotides read TGTGCCAGCAGTTTCCAAACTTACGAGCAGTACGTC. This translates into CASSFQTYEQYV.

In DNA form, the CDR3 reads TGTGCCAGCAGCGAAGAGGTAGGGCCTGATTGGGGTACGCAGTATTTT. Its translation: CASSEEVGPDWGTQYF. J is TRBJ2-3 and V is TRBV9; D not certain. V gave up 3 bases and J gave up 8 bases, with 22 bases separating them. The CDR3 sequence is 16 residues long. Germline V gene sequence: CDR1 SGDLS, CDR2 YYNGEE. Based on the CDR3 plus reference TRBV9 and TRBJ2-3, the full variable domain is DSGVTQTPKHLITATGQRVTLRCSPRSGDLSVYWYQQSLDQGLQFLIQYYNGEERAKGNILERFSAQQFPDLHSELNLSSLELGDSALYFCASSEEVGPDWGTQYFGPGTRLTVL.

J is TRBJ1-1 and V is TRBV10-3, with 8 bases matching TRBD1. V dropped 3 bases and J dropped 4; count of bases not matched to a gene: 4. CDR1 ENHRY and CDR2 SYGVKD come from the germline V gene. The CDR3 sequence is 14 residues long. CDR3 region: CAISDSQGATEAFF. The CDR3 DNA follows: TGTGCCATCAGTGACTCCCAGGGGGCCACTGAAGCTTTCTTT.

This clone was picked up one time. The chain recombines TRBV10-2 with TRBJ2-1; D unresolved. Germline V lookup: CDR1 WSHSY, CDR2 SAAADI. V dropped 6 bases and J dropped 8 bases, with 14 bases sitting between them. This CDR3 is built from 13 residues. The CDR3 region has the DNA TGCGCCAGCAGCCCCTTTCTTTCGGATGAGCAGTTCTTC. It specifies CASSPFLSDEQFF.

V gene TRBV6-1 combines with J gene TRBJ2-1; 12 bases are a match to TRBD2. Germline CDR1 and CDR2: MNHNS and SASEGT. The ends lost 4 bases at V and 3 bases at J; junction bases unmatched: 4. CDR3 size: 16 residues. CDR3: CASSGRTSGNYNEQFF. In nucleotides, the CDR3 is TGTGCCAGCAGTGGTCGGACTAGCGGGAACTACAATGAGCAGTTCTTC.

The J gene is TRBJ1-1, the V gene TRBV7-6; D not certain. This CDR3 has 16 residues. Germline V gene data show CDR1 as SGHVS and CDR2 as FNYEAQ. Trimming pared 0 bases from V and 4 bases from J, leaving 15 bases between. CDR3 sequence (DNA): TGTGCCAGCAGCTTAGCTTGGGGAGGGCTGGCCACTGAAGCTTTCTTT. Its protein product is CASSLAWGGLATEAFF.

The chain combines TRBV15 with TRBJ2-3, with D hard to call. The germline gives CDR1 LNHNV, CDR2 YYDKDF (reference sequence). The CDR3 length is 16 residues. V lost 3 bases and J lost 2, with 15 bases in between. CDR3 in DNA: TGTGCCACCAGCAGGGAGACCCCGCCGAACACAGATACGCAGTATTTT. This gives the protein CATSRETPPNTDTQYF.